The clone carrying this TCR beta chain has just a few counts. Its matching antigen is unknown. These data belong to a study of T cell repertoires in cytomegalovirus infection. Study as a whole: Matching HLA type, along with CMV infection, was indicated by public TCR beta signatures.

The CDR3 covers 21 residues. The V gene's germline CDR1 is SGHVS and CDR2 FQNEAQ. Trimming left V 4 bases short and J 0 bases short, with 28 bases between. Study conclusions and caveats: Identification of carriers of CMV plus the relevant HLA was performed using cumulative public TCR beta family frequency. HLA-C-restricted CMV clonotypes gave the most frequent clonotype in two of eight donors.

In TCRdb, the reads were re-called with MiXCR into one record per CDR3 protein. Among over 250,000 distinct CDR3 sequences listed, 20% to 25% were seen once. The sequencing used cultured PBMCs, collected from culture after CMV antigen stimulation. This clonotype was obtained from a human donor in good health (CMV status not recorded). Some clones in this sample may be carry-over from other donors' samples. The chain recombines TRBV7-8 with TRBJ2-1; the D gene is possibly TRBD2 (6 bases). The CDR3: CASSYFFGTSRLLSSYNEQFF. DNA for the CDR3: TGTGCCAGCAGCTATTTCTTCGGGACTTCACGACTACTGAGCTCCTACAATGAGCAGTTCTTC.